Each of the 24 T cell receptor beta chains below was sequenced from the same sample in a study of cytomegalovirus exposure and HLA in healthy donors. PCR primers comprised 60 Vbeta and 13 Jbeta primers. Method: immunoSEQ multiplex PCR; TCRdb's copy keeps in-frame clones and lacks some. The table has approximately 100,000 clones, more than 65% seen once. The sequencing sample was made of PBMCs. The receptors come from a man aged 40-49 years in good health and CMV-seropositive.

The V call is TRBV11-2, the J call TRBJ1-2; D is perhaps TRBD1 (6 bases). V was clipped by 0 bases and J by 7 bases, with 21 bases between them. Germline-derived CDR1 and CDR2 are SGHAT and FQNNGV. CDR3 length equals 17 residues. In nucleotides, the CDR3 is TGTGCCAGCAGCTTAGATCTCTCAGGGGAAGGCGGGCTTGGCTACACCTTC. It encodes CASSLDLSGEGGLGYTF.

The rearrangement uses TRBV4-1 and TRBJ1-1, with D hard to call. The CDR3 length is 17 residues. The V gene's germline CDR1 is MGHRA and CDR2 YSYEKL. Between the trimmed V and J ends, which lost 0 bases and 1 base, there was a span of 15 bases. CDR3 sequence (DNA): TGCGCCAGCAGCCAAGAACGACGGGTTGGGTCGAACACTGAAGCTTTCTTT. It yields the protein CASSQERRVGSNTEAFF.

The J gene is TRBJ1-4, the V gene TRBV6-5; the D gene is possibly TRBD1 (5 bases). CDR1 and CDR2 (germline): MNHEY, SVGAGI. V was trimmed by 2 bases and J by 7 bases, leaving 11 bases between them. There are 14 residues in the CDR3. The CDR3 loop reads CASSYGQGPEKLFF. The DNA for the CDR3 is TGTGCCAGCAGTTACGGTCAGGGCCCTGAAAAACTGTTTTTT.

The chain combines TRBV5-4 with TRBJ1-6; 8 nucleotides agree with TRBD1. Germline V gives CDR1 SGHNT, CDR2 YYREEE (reference sequence). The CDR3 is 17 amino acids. V lost 4 bases to trimming and J lost 0 bases; unmatched junction nucleotides: 6. The CDR3 region is CASSPTGGSSYNSPLHF. CDR3 in DNA: TGTGCCAGCAGCCCTACAGGGGGGAGCTCCTATAATTCACCCCTCCACTTT.

J is TRBJ1-5 and V is TRBV19; 10 nucleotides align to TRBD1. Per the germline V gene, CDR1 is LNHDA and CDR2 is SQIVND (reference sequence). The V segment lost 7 bases and the J segment 6 bases; nucleotides outside the gene matches: 6. There are 14 residues in the CDR3. CDR3 residues: CASNDRGLGQPQHF. The DNA of the CDR3 is TGTGCCAGTAACGACAGGGGGCTGGGTCAGCCCCAGCATTTT.

The J gene is TRBJ1-2, the V gene TRBV7-9; D not certain. Trimming cost V 5 bases and J 8 bases, with 18 bases left between them. This CDR3 has 14 amino acids. Per germline, CDR1 SEHNR and CDR2 FQNEAQ (reference sequence). The CDR3 loop is CASSKEALGGGYTF. In DNA form, the CDR3 reads TGTGCCAGCAGCAAAGAGGCACTCGGTGGGGGCTACACCTTC.

This clone was recorded a few times. The chain has TRBV5-1 and TRBJ1-1; D unclear. Germline V gene data show CDR1 as SGHRS and CDR2 as YFSETQ. Trimming took 1 base from V and 7 from J, leaving 8 bases between them. The CDR3 has 12 amino acids. The CDR3 bases are TGCGCCAGCAGCTTGAAGTCAGGTGAAGCTTTCTTT. Translated, it gives CASSLKSGEAFF.

The chain joins TRBV12-5 to TRBJ2-5; no firm D call. The V gene lost 1 base and the J gene lost 7 bases, with 7 bases spanning the gap. There are 12 residues in the CDR3. Looked up from germline, CDR1 is LGHNT and CDR2 is FRNRAP. The CDR3 bases are TGTGCTAGTGGTTTGGGTCCCGGGACCCAGTACTTC. This sequence encodes CASGLGPGTQYF.

The chain combines TRBV19 with TRBJ1-5, with 8 positions matching TRBD1. This CDR3 comprises 16 residues. Germline assignment: CDR1 LNHDA and CDR2 SQIVND (reference sequence). Trimming cost V 6 bases and J 4 bases; bases outside gene matches: 11. CDR3 nucleotide sequence: TGTGCCAGTAGCGAGACAGGGGTAAAAGGGAATCAGCCCCAGCATTTT. Translated: CASSETGVKGNQPQHF. The full variable domain, completed using reference TRBV19 and TRBJ1-5, is DGGITQSPKYLFRKEGQNVTLSCEQNLNHDAMYWYRQDPGQGLRLIYYSQIVNDFQKGDIAEGYSVSREKKESFPLTVTSAQKNPTAFYLCASSETGVKGNQPQHFGDGTRLSIL.

V is TRBV6-6 and J is TRBJ2-5; 10 nucleotides line up with TRBD1. With 4 bases clipped from V and 4 bases from J, the junction kept 3 bases outside the gene matches. Germline CDR1 reads MNHNY; CDR2 reads SVGAGI (reference sequence). The CDR3 runs to 14 residues. This CDR3 is CASSWGQGRETQYF. CDR3 DNA: TGTGCCAGCAGTTGGGGACAGGGGAGAGAGACCCAGTACTTC.

DNA for the CDR3: TGCGCCAGCAGCACTGTAGCGGGGGGGGTAGCAGATACGCAGTATTTT. It specifies CASSTVAGGVADTQYF. The chain is built from TRBV5-1 and TRBJ2-3, with TRBD2 identical over 11 bases. The CDR3 spans 16 residues. The trim removed 4 bases at V and 4 bases at J, leaving 8 bases unmatched. Germline assignment: CDR1 SGHRS and CDR2 YFSETQ.

The chain employs TRBV10-2 and TRBJ2-3, with 16 bases aligning to TRBD2. Germline lookup yields CDR1 WSHSY and CDR2 SAAADI. V gave up 7 bases and J gave up 13 bases; unmatched junction bases: 5. CDR3 size: 13 residues. The CDR3 spells CASTGTSGGAKYF. DNA of the CDR3: TGCGCCAGCACCGGGACTAGCGGGGGGGCCAAGTATTTT.

The rearrangement links TRBV5-1 to TRBJ2-5; 8 bases agree with TRBD1. The junction had 6 bases not matched to a gene; V was cut back by 4 bases and J by 4 bases. Per germline, CDR1 SGHRS and CDR2 YFSETQ. CDR3 length: 14 residues. CDR3 sequence (DNA): TGCGCCAGCAGCAGGGGACAGGTACCAGAGACCCAGTACTTC. Protein product: CASSRGQVPETQYF.

This chain links TRBV29-1 with TRBJ1-2, with D possibly being TRBD1 (6 bases). Germline V gene data show CDR1 as SQVTM and CDR2 as ANQGSEA. This CDR3 has 11 amino acids. V dropped 4 bases and J dropped 7 bases, with 10 bases sitting between them. The CDR3 reads CSVGGGGGYTF. In DNA form, the CDR3 reads TGCAGCGTTGGGGGGGGCGGTGGCTACACCTTC.

This rearrangement joins TRBV2 to TRBJ2-3; no clear D. The germline V gene encodes CDR1 SNHLY and CDR2 FYNNEI. V was shortened by 5 bases and J by 5 bases, with 5 bases between the two germline ends. The CDR3 length is 11 residues. The CDR3 protein is CASSPRDTQYF. The CDR3 DNA reads TGTGCCAGCAGTCCCCGAGATACGCAGTATTTT.

The sample holds a few counts of this clone. V usage is TRBV4-1 and J usage is TRBJ2-5; 7 nucleotides agree with TRBD1. V lost 4 bases, J lost 1 base, and 9 bases stayed unmatched. The CDR3 length is 16 residues. CDR1 is MGHRA, CDR2 YSYEKL, per germline. The CDR3 here is CASSLDMTGSQETQYF. The CDR3 region has the DNA TGCGCCAGCAGCCTCGATATGACAGGGAGCCAAGAGACCCAGTACTTC.

V usage is TRBV4-3 and J usage is TRBJ2-5; TRBD1 aligns across 8 bases. Germline V CDR1 and CDR2: LGHNA, YSLEER. The CDR3 spans 14 residues. V shed 5 bases, J shed 4 bases, and the junction held 6 bases outside the gene matches. DNA of the CDR3: TGCGCCAGCAGCTCCTCAGGGGGCGCAGAGACCCAGTACTTC. Its protein is CASSSSGGAETQYF.

V is TRBV28 and J is TRBJ2-5; weak D call: TRBD1 (8 bases). Trimming stripped 5 bases from V and 1 base from J, with 11 bases between. The CDR3 contains 14 residues. The germline V gene has CDR1 MDHEN and CDR2 SYDVKM. This CDR3 is CASSTGGVQETQYF. The CDR3 DNA is TGTGCCAGCAGTACAGGGGGGGTCCAAGAGACCCAGTACTTC.

The V call is TRBV7-3, the J call TRBJ2-2; 10 bases map to TRBD1. V lost 5 bases, J lost 4 bases, and 4 bases stayed unmatched. Germline CDR1 SGHTA, CDR2 FQGTGA. The CDR3 is 15 amino acids. CDR3 DNA: TGTGCCAGCAGCCAAGGGACAGGGGTCACCGGGGAGCTGTTTTTT. This gives the protein CASSQGTGVTGELFF.

The V and J genes are TRBV30 and TRBJ1-3; D might be TRBD1 (6 bases). Germline loops: CDR1 GTSNPN, CDR2 SVGIG (reference sequence). The CDR3 has 14 amino acids. The V gene lost 3 bases and the J gene lost 4 bases, with 13 bases spanning the gap. The CDR3 DNA sequence: TGTGCCTGGAGCCTAGCGGGGGCCGGAAACACCATATATTTT. Translated: CAWSLAGAGNTIYF.

V gene TRBV7-2 combines with J gene TRBJ2-7; TRBD2 agrees at 10 bases. Germline V gene data show CDR1 as SGHTA and CDR2 as FQGNSA. Trimming took 3 bases from V and 1 from J; bases not matched to a gene: 0. CDR3 size: 14 residues. The CDR3 DNA follows: TGTGCCAGCAGCTTTAGCGGGGGGTCCTACGAGCAGTACTTC. Translation: CASSFSGGSYEQYF.

The chain's CDR3 is CASGTGGQPQHF. The CDR3, as DNA: TGTGCCAGCGGGACAGGGGGTCAGCCCCAGCATTTT. The chain combines TRBV28 with TRBJ1-5, with TRBD1 matching over 11 bases. V was pared by 8 bases and J by 6 bases, with 0 bases of the junction left unmatched. The CDR3 length is 12 residues. Germline CDR1 is MDHEN and CDR2 is SYDVKM.

The chain recombines TRBV7-3 with TRBJ2-2; TRBD1 agrees at 11 bases. Germline values: CDR1 SGHTA, CDR2 FQGTGA. The CDR3 extends over 17 amino acids. V was clipped by 5 bases and J by 6 bases; unmatched bases: 11. CDR3 sequence (DNA): TGTGCCAGCAGCCCCGCAGGGGGGACAGGGGGACCCGGGGAGCTGTTTTTT. It encodes CASSPAGGTGGPGELFF.

This chain uses TRBV27 with TRBJ2-7, with TRBD1 matching 11 bases. This CDR3 spans 15 amino acids. Germline V CDR1 and CDR2: MNHEY, SMNVEV (reference sequence). Unmatched junction bases numbered 8, after V lost 8 bases and J lost 2 bases. The CDR3 coding sequence is TGTGCCAGCCGGTGGGGGGGACAGGGGGCCTACGAGCAGTACTTC. It encodes CASRWGGQGAYEQYF.